Presented here are 10 T cell receptor gamma chains from one specimen sequenced in a study of gamma-delta chains in newborns, infants, children. TCRdb fed the reads to CATT. The sample table sets out 97 gamma-chain clones. Sequenced input: blood. These TCRs come from a child who received the measles vaccine. This table probably holds off-target reads from a library built for another chain.

A V gene of TRGV9 was called, but no J gene was assigned. CDR3 length equals 15 residues. Germline CDR1 and CDR2: GITISATS and ISYDGTV (reference sequence). The CDR3 nucleotides are TGTGCCTGTGACATACTGGGGGATACGACAGCACAACTCTTCTTT. This gives the protein CACDILGDTTAQLFF.

Note on this clone: The limits of the CDR3 on the DNA are not certain, so only TCRdb's listed CDR3 is given. No J gene was called, and the V gene is TRGV9. CDR1 and CDR2 from the germline V gene are GITISATS and ISYDGTV (reference sequence). A total of 25 residues make up the CDR3, ends included. This CDR3 reads CACDTAGVSSWDTRQMFFGTGIKLF.

J gene calling gave no result, while the V gene is TRGV9. Germline assignment: CDR1 GITISATS and CDR2 ISYDGTV (reference sequence). The CDR3 extends over 14 amino acids. The CDR3 spells CACGVLGDTAQLFF. The CDR3, as DNA: TGTGCCTGTGGCGTACTGGGGGATACAGCACAACTCTTCTTT.

In regard to this clone: The DNA is left out, because the CDR3 cannot be placed on it with certainty; the CDR3 is given as TCRdb lists it. There is no J gene call, but TRGV9 is given as the V gene. CDR1 and CDR2 (germline): GITISATS, ISYDGTV (reference sequence). The CDR3 totals 25 residues, both ends included. CDR3 sequence: CACDSTGGYSWDTRQMFFGTGIKLF.

Concerning this clone itself: Within the sample, other DNA sequences also encode this same CDR3. The J segment was not called; the V segment is TRGV9. The CDR3 runs 19 residues. CDR1 GITISATS and CDR2 ISYDGTV come from the germline V gene (reference sequence). CDR3 sequence: CACDPVLGDTPSLTAQLFF. CDR3 bases: TGTGCCTGTGACCCCGTACTTGGGGATACGCCCTCTTTGACAGCACAACTCTTCTTT.

This clone was observed once. Because the CDR3's place on the DNA is in doubt, the DNA is left out and the CDR3 is given as listed by TCRdb. The J gene is uncalled and the V gene is TRGV9. The germline gives CDR1 GITISATS, CDR2 ISYDGTV (reference sequence). The CDR3 comprises 26 residues, both ends counted. This chain's CDR3 is CACDTGGYLSSWDTRQMFFGTGIKLF.

V and J are TRGV9 and TRGJ1 or TRGJ2. Trimming at V came to 2 bases and at J to 9 bases, leaving 10 bases not matched to a gene. From germline, CDR1 is GITISATS and CDR2 ISYDGTV (reference sequence). The CDR3 is 13 residues long. CDR3 sequence: CALWEAYCVKKLF. CDR3 sequence (DNA): TGTGCCTTGTGGGAGGCCTATTGTGTTAAGAAACTCTTT.

A note on this clone: No DNA is shown, since the ends of the CDR3 on it are uncertain; the CDR3 is the one TCRdb lists. The V gene is TRGV9; the J gene was not called. With termini counted, the CDR3 has 25 amino acids. Germline CDR1 GITISATS, CDR2 ISYDGTV (reference sequence). CDR3 protein: CACDTASGYSWDTRQMFFGTGIKLF.

This clone was detected only once. The V gene reported is TRGV9; the J gene is uncalled. The CDR3 consists of 16 residues. Germline V lookup: CDR1 GITISATS, CDR2 ISYDGTV (reference sequence). CDR3 residues: CACDALGDTKTAQLFF. The CDR3 nucleotides are TGTGCCTGTGACGCGCTGGGGGATACCAAGACAGCACAACTCTTCTTT.

A remark on this clone: No DNA is shown, since the ends of the CDR3 on it are uncertain; the CDR3 is the one TCRdb lists. The V gene call reads TRGV9; no J gene was called. The CDR3 is made up of 29 amino acids, end residues included. From germline, CDR1 is GITISATS and CDR2 ISYDGTV (reference sequence). The CDR3 sequence is CACDTVLLTGGPGSWDTRQMFFGTGIKLF.